This T cell receptor (beta chain) came from a study of T cell changes during pregnancy in multiple sclerosis. The germline gives CDR1 LNHDA, CDR2 SQIVND (reference sequence). Trimming took 1 base from V and 3 from J, leaving 10 bases between them. This CDR3 region has 14 residues. The table came from immunoSEQ multiplex PCR; TCRdb's copy has only in-frame clones and leaves some out. The data contain 70,000 to 90,000 clones, over 80% of them singletons. The receptor comes from a female donor with multiple sclerosis, enrolled in a pregnancy study. The J gene is TRBJ2-7, the V gene TRBV19; TRBD1 might be the D (6 bases). The sequenced sample was peripheral blood, obtained in the first trimester of pregnancy. For the CDR3, the DNA is TGTGCCAGTAGTATAGCCGTGGACAGCTACGAGCAGTACTTC. This translates into CASSIAVDSYEQYF.